The clone carrying this T cell receptor beta chain was counted between two and nine times. This sample was included in a study of blood T cell repertoires in COVID-19. Assay used: immunoSEQ multiplex PCR; TCRdb lists only in-frame clones, some missing. The table includes about 210,000 clones, 87% detected once. The sequenced sample consisted of PBMCs or T cells enriched from blood (not recorded which). The clonotype comes from a man aged 18 to 30 with acute COVID-19.

This CDR3 reads CATSDLGGFETQYF. CDR3 nucleotide sequence: TGTGCCACCAGTGATTTGGGCGGGTTCGAGACCCAGTACTTC. The chain links TRBV24-1 to TRBJ2-5; tentatively, D is TRBD2 (5 bases). V dropped 0 bases and J dropped 5 bases, with 9 bases sitting between them. The germline CDR1 and CDR2 sequences are KGHDR and SFDVKD. The CDR3 is made up of 14 amino acids.